This TCR beta chain was sequenced during a study of Tregs in tolerant kidney transplant recipients. Thawed PBMCs were FACS-sorted into unstimulated CD4+CD25+CD127- regulatory T cells, CD4+CD25- non-regulatory cells, CD4 and CD8 cells. Clones were sequenced by immunoSEQ multiplex PCR, and TCRdb holds only the in-frame ones, with some missing. This sample carries some 14,000 clones, around 94% of them seen once, and the ten largest clones take 10% to 15%. Study-wide results and caveats: Activated donor B cell expansion appeared to reveal the most relevant donor-specific TCRbeta repertoire.

On this clone itself: The antigen is undetermined.

Germline-derived CDR1 and CDR2 are LGHNA and YNFKEQ. Trimming cost V 1 base and J 3 bases, with 16 bases left between them. This CDR3 spans 16 amino acids. Sequenced sample: CD8+ T cells from blood. V is TRBV4-2 and J is TRBJ2-7; D gene unclear. The sequence was collected from a human donor in good health. This CDR3 reads CASSQGPEISVYEQYF. DNA for the CDR3: TGTGCCAGCAGCCAAGGACCAGAGATCTCGGTCTACGAGCAGTACTTC.